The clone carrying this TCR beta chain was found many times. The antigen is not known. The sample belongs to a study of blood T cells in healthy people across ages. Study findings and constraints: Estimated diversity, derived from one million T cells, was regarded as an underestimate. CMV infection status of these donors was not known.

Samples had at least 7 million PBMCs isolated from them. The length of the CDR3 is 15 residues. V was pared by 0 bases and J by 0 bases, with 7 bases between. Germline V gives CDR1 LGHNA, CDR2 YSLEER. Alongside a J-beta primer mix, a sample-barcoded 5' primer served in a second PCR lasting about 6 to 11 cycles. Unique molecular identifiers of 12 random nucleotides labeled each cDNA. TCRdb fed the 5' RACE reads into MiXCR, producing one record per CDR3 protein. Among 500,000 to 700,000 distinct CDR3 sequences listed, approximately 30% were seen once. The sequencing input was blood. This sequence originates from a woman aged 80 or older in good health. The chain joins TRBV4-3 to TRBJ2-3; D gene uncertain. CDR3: CASSQDSGSTDTQYF. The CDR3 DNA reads TGCGCCAGCAGCCAAGATTCCGGTAGCACAGATACGCAGTATTTT.